Below, 32 T cell receptor beta chains from the same sample are listed, as sequenced in a study of T cell repertoires in cytomegalovirus infection. MiXCR, applied by TCRdb to the reads, yields one record per CDR3 protein. Among about 300,000 distinct CDR3 sequences listed, approximately 10% were seen once. Input material: PBMCs. The origin of the receptors is a human donor in good health (CMV status not recorded). Some clones in this sample may be carry-over from other donors' samples.

This clonotype has only a few counts. This chain connects TRBV28 to TRBJ1-6; TRBD1 might be the D (6 bases). From germline, CDR1 is MDHEN and CDR2 SYDVKM. CDR3 length: 15 residues. Between the trimmed V and J ends, which lost 5 bases and 13 bases, there was a span of 21 bases. CDR3 region: CASSTQGRGPGPLHF. CDR3 nucleotide sequence: TGTGCCAGCAGTACACAAGGACGGGGGCCGGGGCCCCTCCACTTT.

This clonotype was seen repeatedly, ten times or more. The V and J genes are TRBV7-2 and TRBJ2-5; D assignment may be TRBD1 or TRBD2 (5 bases each). Deletions cut 5 bases from V and 0 bases from J, with 16 bases between. The CDR3 has 16 residues. The germline V gene encodes CDR1 SGHTA and CDR2 FQGNSA. This chain's CDR3 is CASSQGRAGHQETQYF. CDR3 nucleotide sequence: TGTGCCAGCAGCCAAGGCAGGGCGGGCCACCAAGAGACCCAGTACTTC.

This clonotype was seen a handful of times. The rearrangement joins TRBV2 to TRBJ2-5; weak D call: TRBD1 (6 bases). CDR1 is SNHLY, CDR2 FYNNEI, per germline. V gave up 8 bases and J gave up 5 bases, with 18 bases separating them. The CDR3 is 14 residues long. The CDR3 nucleotides are TGTGCCAGCGAGGGGGTATCTCGGATGGAGACCCAGTACTTC. Translated, it gives CASEGVSRMETQYF.

In this sample, this clonotype turned up a few times. The rearrangement joins TRBV2 to TRBJ1-4; possible D gene TRBD1, 5 bases. CDR1 and CDR2 (germline): SNHLY, FYNNEI. The CDR3 spans 16 residues. V dropped 3 bases and J dropped 11 bases, with 22 bases sitting between them. The CDR3 reads CASSDPRDDMMRKLFF. CDR3 in DNA: TGTGCCAGCAGTGATCCCAGGGATGATATGATGCGGAAACTGTTTTTT.

This clonotype was picked up many times. V gene TRBV6-1 combines with J gene TRBJ2-3, with TRBD2 identical over 9 bases. Germline CDR1 MNHNS, CDR2 SASEGT. The V and J ends lost 2 bases and 2 bases, in that order; junction bases with no gene match: 8. This CDR3 is built from 17 residues. The CDR3 is CASSEFIGGGATDTQYF. The CDR3 bases are TGTGCCAGCAGTGAATTTATCGGCGGGGGGGCCACAGATACGCAGTATTTT.

This clonotype was picked up many times. CDR3 region: CASSPTALGTDTQYF. The CDR3 DNA follows: TGTGCCAGCAGCCCGACAGCCCTGGGGACAGATACGCAGTATTTT. The genes are TRBV7-8 and TRBJ2-3; maybe TRBD1 (5 bases). With 5 bases removed from V and 3 bases from J, the gap between germline ends came to 15 bases. This CDR3 is built from 15 residues. CDR1 and CDR2 from the germline V gene are SGHVS and FQNEAQ.

This clonotype was observed at least ten times. V gene TRBV7-2 combines with J gene TRBJ2-5; D not certain. Germline V gives CDR1 SGHTA, CDR2 FQGNSA. V lost 1 base to trimming and J lost 7 bases, with 10 bases between them. This CDR3 is built from 13 residues. The CDR3 is CASSLDNKGTQYF. CDR3 nucleotide sequence: TGTGCCAGCAGCTTAGATAACAAAGGGACCCAGTACTTC.

The table lists this clonotype with many counts. V gene TRBV5-1 combines with J gene TRBJ1-6; a weak D match, TRBD1 (5 bases). The germline V gene has CDR1 SGHRS and CDR2 YFSETQ. This CDR3 comprises 18 residues. V was cut by 1 base and J by 9 bases, with 23 bases left in between. CDR3 loop: CASSLYPPGDVASSPLHF. CDR3 sequence (DNA): TGCGCCAGCAGCTTGTACCCCCCCGGGGACGTCGCATCTTCACCCCTCCACTTT.

This clonotype was picked up many times. The chain carries TRBV20-1 and TRBJ2-5; the D call may be TRBD1 or TRBD2 (6 bases each). The CDR3 contains 14 residues. Trimming shortened V by 3 bases and J by 5 bases, and 16 bases separated the two germline ends. CDR1 is DFQATT and CDR2 is SNEGSKA in the germline V gene (reference sequence). In DNA, the CDR3 is TGCAGTGCTAGTGAGGCGGGACAAAAGGAGACCCAGTACTTC. This codes for CSASEAGQKETQYF.

In its sample, this clonotype was seen many times. V usage is TRBV6-2 or TRBV6-3 and J usage is TRBJ1-5; D unclear. V lost 5 bases and J 4 bases, leaving 9 bases between the germline ends. The CDR3 spans 13 residues. Germline V gene sequence: CDR1 MNHEY, CDR2 SVGEGT. As DNA, the CDR3 is TGTGCCAGCAGTAATACGGCGAATCAGCCCCAGCATTTT. It yields the protein CASSNTANQPQHF.

This clonotype was detected many times. The V gene is TRBV18, the J gene TRBJ2-7, with D possibly being TRBD1 (6 bases). V was pared by 5 bases and J by 0 bases, with 14 bases between. The CDR3 runs to 15 residues. Per the germline V gene, CDR1 is KGHSH and CDR2 is LQKENI. The CDR3 is CASSSVGASSYEQYF. The DNA of the CDR3 is TGTGCCAGCTCAAGTGTGGGGGCCAGCTCCTACGAGCAGTACTTC. The full variable domain, completed using reference TRBV18 and TRBJ2-7, is NAGVMQNPRHLVRRRGQEARLRCSPMKGHSHVYWYRQLPEEGLKFMVYLQKENIIDESGMPKERFSAEFPKEGPSILRIQQVVRGDSAAYFCASSSVGASSYEQYFGPGTRLTVT.

The chain carries TRBV6-2 or TRBV6-3 and TRBJ2-2; D gene ambiguous. Trimming removed 3 bases at V and 4 bases at J, with 12 bases between. CDR3 length: 15 residues. Germline CDR1 and CDR2: MNHEY and SVGEGT. The CDR3 protein is CASSYMGVGTGELFF. CDR3 DNA: TGTGCCAGCAGTTATATGGGTGTTGGCACCGGGGAGCTGTTTTTT.

This clonotype was found many times. This chain joins TRBV6-5 and TRBJ1-1, with a weak D call TRBD1 (6 bases). The V gene lost 2 bases and the J gene lost 8 bases, with 9 bases spanning the gap. CDR3 length: 12 residues. Per the germline V gene, CDR1 is MNHEY and CDR2 is SVGAGI. The CDR3 reads CASSYPGGEAFF. Here the CDR3 DNA reads TGTGCCAGCAGTTACCCCGGGGGCGAAGCTTTCTTT.

This clonotype was recorded many times. V gene TRBV18 combines with J gene TRBJ2-3, with unresolved D. V was clipped by 3 bases and J by 4 bases, with 8 bases between them. This CDR3 contains 13 residues. Per the germline V gene, CDR1 is KGHSH and CDR2 is LQKENI. CDR3 bases: TGTGCCAGCTCACCCGGGCGCGCAGATACGCAGTATTTT. Its protein is CASSPGRADTQYF.

In this sample, this clonotype turned up many times. This chain links TRBV7-9 with TRBJ2-1, with D tentatively TRBD2 (5 bases). There are 17 residues in the CDR3. V was cut by 7 bases and J by 6 bases, with 25 bases left in between. The germline V gene has CDR1 SEHNR and CDR2 FQNEAQ (reference sequence). The DNA for the CDR3 is TGTGCCAGCACCCCGTCACAAACCATACAGAGGGTCAATGAGCAGTTCTTC. This sequence encodes CASTPSQTIQRVNEQFF.

The chain joins TRBV29-1 to TRBJ1-2; D remains ambiguous. V shed 4 bases and J shed 0 bases, with 6 bases lying between them. Looked up from germline, CDR1 is SQVTM and CDR2 is ANQGSEA. The CDR3 contains 12 residues. CDR3 bases: TGCAGCGTTGCCGATACTAACTATGGCTACACCTTC. As protein: CSVADTNYGYTF.

This clonotype showed up many times. This sequence joins TRBV19 and TRBJ2-2, with D maybe TRBD1 (6 bases). Trimming took off 5 bases at V and 6 bases at J, with 13 bases between the two ends. Germline V gene data show CDR1 as LNHDA and CDR2 as SQIVND (reference sequence). This CDR3 region has 14 residues. The CDR3 sequence is CASSPTGSAGELFF. The CDR3 region has the DNA TGTGCCAGTAGTCCAACAGGGTCGGCCGGGGAGCTGTTTTTT.

The table lists this clonotype with many counts. The gene calls are TRBV19 and TRBJ2-5; TRBD2 agrees at 7 bases. This CDR3 has 14 amino acids. CDR1 is LNHDA and CDR2 is SQIVND in the germline V gene (reference sequence). After removal of 9 bases from V and 2 bases from J, the junction contained 9 bases not matched to a gene. CDR3 nucleotide sequence: TGTGCCAGCAAGAGGGAAGCGGGGCAAGAGACCCAGTACTTC. The encoded protein is CASKREAGQETQYF. Complete variable domain (other parts from reference TRBV19 and TRBJ2-5): DGGITQSPKYLFRKEGQNVTLSCEQNLNHDAMYWYRQDPGQGLRLIYYSQIVNDFQKGDIAEGYSVSREKKESFPLTVTSAQKNPTAFYLCASKREAGQETQYFGPGTRLLVL.

This clonotype has a handful of counts. The rearrangement links TRBV28 to TRBJ1-5; 8 nucleotides align to TRBD1. The CDR3 consists of 15 residues. Germline V CDR1 and CDR2: MDHEN, SYDVKM. Trimming cost V 6 bases and J 3 bases; bases outside gene matches: 7. CDR3 region: CASSPRTGFNQPQHF. The CDR3 DNA is TGTGCCAGCAGCCCCCGGACAGGGTTCAATCAGCCCCAGCATTTT. The full variable domain, completed using reference TRBV28 and TRBJ1-5, is DVKVTQSSRYLVKRTGEKVFLECVQDMDHENMFWYRQDPGLGLRLIYFSYDVKMKEKGDIPEGYSVSREKKERFSLILESASTNQTSMYLCASSPRTGFNQPQHFGDGTRLSIL.

This clonotype was recorded many times. The rearrangement links TRBV7-6 to TRBJ2-1; no definite D call. Germline V gene lookup returns CDR1 SGHVS and CDR2 FNYEAQ. The CDR3 length is 15 residues. Deletions cut 5 bases from V and 5 bases from J, with 16 bases between. CDR3 in amino acids: CASSPWGGPDNEQFF. Here the CDR3 DNA reads TGTGCCAGCAGCCCCTGGGGTGGGCCCGACAATGAGCAGTTCTTC.

In nucleotides, the CDR3 is TGCAGTGCTCCCTACCGTTCCTATGGCTACACCTTC. Protein sequence: CSAPYRSYGYTF. V usage is TRBV20-1 and J usage is TRBJ1-2; no definite D call. Germline CDR1 is DFQATT and CDR2 is SNEGSKA (reference sequence). The CDR3 totals 12 residues. V shed 5 bases and J shed 4 bases, with 11 bases lying between them.

V and J are TRBV2 and TRBJ2-3; no clear D. With 7 bases removed from V and 0 bases from J, the gap between germline ends came to 14 bases. CDR1 and CDR2 (germline): SNHLY, FYNNEI. The CDR3 runs to 15 residues. The CDR3 reads CASTPTTLSTDTQYF. CDR3 in DNA: TGTGCCAGCACCCCCACGACTCTTAGCACAGATACGCAGTATTTT.

The V and J genes are TRBV6-2 or TRBV6-3 and TRBJ2-5, with TRBD2 matching over 10 bases. Germline V gives CDR1 MNHEY, CDR2 SVGEGT. This CDR3 is 18 amino acids long. V shed 0 bases and J 5 bases; nucleotides not matched to a gene: 12. The CDR3 DNA is TGTGCCAGCAGTTACTCGGTTGCTGAGCGGGGGGGCGGGGAGACCCAGTACTTC. Its translation is CASSYSVAERGGGETQYF.

This clonotype occurred a few times. The chain recombines TRBV5-1 with TRBJ1-2; D may be TRBD1 (6 bases). From germline, CDR1 is SGHRS and CDR2 YFSETQ. This CDR3 is built from 14 residues. Trimming took off 1 base at V and 2 bases at J, with 9 bases between the two ends. CDR3 nucleotide sequence: TGCGCCAGCAGCTTGTGGAGGGGGAACTATGGCTACACCTTC. This sequence encodes CASSLWRGNYGYTF.

V gene TRBV11-2 combines with J gene TRBJ2-5; a weak D match, TRBD2 (6 bases). The length of the CDR3 is 13 residues. CDR1 and CDR2 (germline): SGHAT, FQNNGV. The V gene lost 1 base and the J gene lost 7 bases, with 10 bases spanning the gap. The CDR3 DNA reads TGTGCCAGCAGCTTAGGGGTCGGGGGGACCCAGTACTTC. This codes for CASSLGVGGTQYF.

This clonotype showed up many times. V and J are TRBV29-1 and TRBJ2-1, with 7 nucleotides matching TRBD1. This CDR3 is 12 amino acids long. Looked up from germline, CDR1 is SQVTM and CDR2 is ANQGSEA. After removal of 5 bases from V and 6 bases from J, the junction contained 4 bases not matched to a gene. The DNA for the CDR3 is TGCAGCGTTTCCCGACAGGGCAATGAGCAGTTCTTC. Translating it yields CSVSRQGNEQFF.

The chain carries TRBV6-5 and TRBJ2-2; tentative D call: TRBD2 (6 bases). Germline values: CDR1 MNHEY, CDR2 SVGAGI. V gave up 6 bases and J gave up 6 bases, with 17 bases separating them. This CDR3 has 15 amino acids. CDR3 residues: CASRYDISGAGELFF. Here the CDR3 DNA reads TGTGCCAGCAGATACGACATTAGCGGTGCCGGGGAGCTGTTTTTT.

J is TRBJ2-7 and V is TRBV5-6; either TRBD1 or TRBD2 may fit D (5 bases each). Germline CDR1 SGHDT, CDR2 YYEEEE. Trimming removed 0 bases from V and 5 bases from J, with 12 bases in between. The CDR3 spans 14 residues. CDR3 region: CASSLGDPPHEQYF. CDR3 in DNA: TGTGCCAGCAGCTTGGGGGACCCGCCCCACGAGCAGTACTTC.

This clonotype was counted ten times or more. The V and J genes are TRBV4-3 and TRBJ1-1, with 8 nucleotides matching TRBD1. The V and J ends lost 6 bases and 6 bases, in that order; junction bases with no gene match: 6. The CDR3 consists of 13 residues. Germline V lookup: CDR1 LGHNA, CDR2 YSLEER. The CDR3, as DNA: TGCGCCAGCAGTCTTGGACAGGGCGCTGAAGCTTTCTTT. It yields the protein CASSLGQGAEAFF.

This clonotype was picked up many times. The chain links TRBV28 to TRBJ1-1; perhaps TRBD1 as D (5 bases). The CDR3 extends over 15 amino acids. Trimming removed 4 bases from V and 6 bases from J, with 18 bases in between. Germline V gives CDR1 MDHEN, CDR2 SYDVKM. The CDR3 loop is CASSWGTPQLAEAFF. Here the CDR3 DNA reads TGTGCCAGCAGTTGGGGGACTCCTCAGTTGGCTGAAGCTTTCTTT.

This clonotype was observed a handful of times. The rearrangement joins TRBV6-2 or TRBV6-3 to TRBJ2-3; tentative D call: TRBD1 (5 bases). Germline-derived CDR1 and CDR2 are MNHEY and SVGEGT. V was shortened by 6 bases and J by 7 bases, with 20 bases between the two germline ends. This CDR3 has 15 amino acids. The CDR3 reads CASRPTIGERNTQYF. The CDR3 nucleotides are TGTGCCAGCAGGCCTACGATAGGGGAAAGAAATACGCAGTATTTT.

This clonotype was seen at least ten times. The rearrangement joins TRBV7-9 to TRBJ2-5, with D perhaps matching TRBD2 (6 bases). This CDR3 contains 16 residues. Trimming removed 3 bases at V and 5 bases at J, with 19 bases between. Germline CDR1 reads SEHNR; CDR2 reads FQNEAQ (reference sequence). CDR3 sequence (DNA): TGTGCCAGCAGCTTGGCGGGGACTCCCGGAAGGGAGACCCAGTACTTC. Protein sequence: CASSLAGTPGRETQYF.